Shown below are 16 T cell receptor beta chains from a single sample sequenced in a study of radiation and T cells in renal cell carcinoma. The time point was: baseline pretreatment blood. Treatment specified: 15 Gy SBRT to primary tumor, nephrectomy 4 weeks later. Libraries were prepared by immunoSEQ multiplex PCR; TCRdb keeps only in-frame clonotypes and omits some of them. The sample has about 140,000 clones, around four fifths seen once; the top ten hold under 25%. The sequences come from blood, collected from a patient whose treatment included radiotherapy and nephrectomy. The source is a woman between 45 and 65 years old with renal cell carcinoma.

V usage is TRBV5-1 and J usage is TRBJ2-7; a weak D match, TRBD2 (6 bases). There are 16 residues in the CDR3. V dropped 1 base and J dropped 0 bases, with 14 bases sitting between them. CDR1 is SGHRS, CDR2 YFSETQ, per germline. The CDR3 DNA reads TGCGCCAGCAGCTTGTCGGAGGGCCCGAGCTCCTACGAGCAGTACTTC. Translated: CASSLSEGPSSYEQYF.

The gene calls are TRBV5-1 and TRBJ2-7; D possibly uses TRBD1 or TRBD2 (5 bases each). V was shortened by 4 bases and J by 6 bases, with 14 bases between the two germline ends. Germline CDR1 SGHRS, CDR2 YFSETQ. This CDR3 spans 13 amino acids. CDR3: CASSGDGGGEQYF. For the CDR3, the DNA is TGCGCCAGCAGCGGAGACGGTGGGGGCGAGCAGTACTTC.

Worth noting for this clone: A read error may account for a junction end that differs from germline. The CDR3 DNA follows: TGTGCCAGCAGAGAAGGGGGAGATAATTCACCCCTCCACTTT. Protein product: CASREGGDNSPLHF. This chain uses TRBV2 with TRBJ1-6; the D gene is possibly TRBD1 (6 bases). Germline V CDR1 and CDR2: SNHLY, FYNNEI. The CDR3 is 14 amino acids.

The chain has TRBV10-3 and TRBJ2-7; the D is unclear. This CDR3 has 12 residues. V lost 4 bases to trimming and J lost 6 bases, with 10 bases between them. CDR1 and CDR2 from the germline V gene are ENHRY and SYGVKD. CDR3 region: CAISGSLSEQYF. DNA of the CDR3: TGTGCCATCAGTGGGTCCTTGAGCGAGCAGTACTTC.

V is TRBV7-2 and J is TRBJ1-2, with a possible D match to TRBD1 (5 bases). The CDR3 consists of 14 residues. V lost 5 bases and J 2 bases, leaving 12 bases between the germline ends. The germline V gene has CDR1 SGHTA and CDR2 FQGNSA. Here the CDR3 DNA reads TGTGCCAGCAGCGCGCTGACAGCCAACTATGGCTACACCTTC. This codes for CASSALTANYGYTF.

This rearrangement joins TRBV29-1 to TRBJ1-2, with D tentatively TRBD1 (5 bases). The germline V gene has CDR1 SQVTM and CDR2 ANQGSEA. V was clipped by 7 bases and J by 8 bases, with 23 bases between them. CDR3 length: 14 amino acids. CDR3 coding DNA: TGCAGCGCTGCTGGTGGGGACGCTGACGGCGGCTACACCTTC. This gives the protein CSAAGGDADGGYTF.

Only one count was recorded for this clone. The chain has TRBV29-1 and TRBJ2-5, with D possibly TRBD1 on 6 matching bases. Trimming removed 7 bases at V and 4 bases at J, with 19 bases between. This CDR3 comprises 14 residues. The germline CDR1 and CDR2 sequences are SQVTM and ANQGSEA. The CDR3 region has the DNA TGCAGCGCTGCCACCAGGGGCGGAGGAGAGACCCAGTACTTC. It codes for CSAATRGGGETQYF.

This chain uses TRBV6-1 with TRBJ1-3; D gene unclear. V was trimmed by 1 base and J by 2 bases, leaving 9 bases between them. This CDR3 is 15 amino acids long. Per germline, CDR1 MNHNS and CDR2 SASEGT. The CDR3 reads CASSEVGIAGNTIYF. The CDR3 DNA reads as TGTGCCAGCAGTGAAGTGGGCATTGCTGGAAACACCATATATTTT.

V usage is TRBV10-3 and J usage is TRBJ1-5; TRBD1 matches at 7 bases. The CDR3 sequence is 15 residues long. The V gene end was trimmed by 3 bases and the J gene end by 3 bases; junction bases not matched to a gene: 5. Per the germline V gene, CDR1 is ENHRY and CDR2 is SYGVKD. For the CDR3, the DNA is TGTGCCATCAGTGATTCAGGGGGTGCCAATCAGCCCCAGCATTTT. Translation: CAISDSGGANQPQHF.

This rearrangement joins TRBV2 to TRBJ2-7; a weak D match, TRBD2 (6 bases). This CDR3 has 16 amino acids. CDR1 is SNHLY, CDR2 FYNNEI, per germline. The V end was cut by 6 bases, the J end by 2 bases, with 20 bases between. CDR3 nucleotides: TGTGCCAGCAGGGAGGGTATAGGCGCTATCCCCTACGAGCAGTACTTC. Its protein product is CASREGIGAIPYEQYF.

This clone was observed a few times. This rearrangement joins TRBV29-1 to TRBJ2-3; a possible D gene is TRBD2 (5 bases). The CDR3 covers 12 residues. Trimming left V 4 bases short and J 2 bases short, with 7 bases between. The germline V gene encodes CDR1 SQVTM and CDR2 ANQGSEA. The CDR3 protein is CSVGLFTDTQYF. The CDR3 DNA reads TGCAGCGTTGGACTATTCACAGATACGCAGTATTTT.

The chain is built from TRBV6-6 and TRBJ1-4; a possible D gene is TRBD1 (6 bases). Looked up from germline, CDR1 is MNHNY and CDR2 is SVGAGI (reference sequence). The CDR3 spans 14 residues. V was pared by 2 bases and J by 7 bases, with 11 bases between. CDR3 loop: CASSYDRPLEKLFF. The CDR3, as DNA: TGTGCCAGCAGTTACGACAGGCCCCTTGAAAAACTGTTTTTT.

The chain joins TRBV19 to TRBJ2-5; D is tentatively TRBD1 or TRBD2 (6 bases each). Germline-derived CDR1 and CDR2 are LNHDA and SQIVND (reference sequence). V lost 5 bases and J lost 5, with 18 bases in between. The CDR3 is made up of 15 amino acids. CDR3 amino acids: CASSAARGGGETQYF. As DNA, the CDR3 is TGTGCCAGTAGTGCCGCCAGGGGAGGAGGGGAGACCCAGTACTTC.

The chain employs TRBV10-3 and TRBJ2-7; D might be TRBD2 (6 bases). Per germline, CDR1 ENHRY and CDR2 SYGVKD. CDR3 length equals 11 residues. V shed 8 bases and J shed 2 bases, with 7 bases lying between them. The CDR3: CAIGGTYEQYF. The CDR3 bases are TGTGCCATCGGAGGGACCTACGAGCAGTACTTC.

The chain carries TRBV30 and TRBJ2-7; D might be TRBD1 (8 bases). With 4 bases removed from V and 1 base from J, the gap between germline ends came to 14 bases. Germline V CDR1 and CDR2: GTSNPN, SVGIG (reference sequence). The CDR3 extends over 14 amino acids. The CDR3: CAWTTGEGSYEQYF. CDR3 bases: TGTGCCTGGACGACAGGGGAGGGTTCCTACGAGCAGTACTTC.

The chain has TRBV7-2 and TRBJ2-2; D gene unclear. The length of the CDR3 is 13 residues. Germline lookup yields CDR1 SGHTA and CDR2 FQGNSA. Trimming shortened V by 0 bases and J by 8 bases, and 7 bases separated the two germline ends. Written as DNA, the CDR3 is TGTGCCAGCAGCTTAGCTACCGCGGGGGAGCTGTTTTTT. It yields the protein CASSLATAGELFF.